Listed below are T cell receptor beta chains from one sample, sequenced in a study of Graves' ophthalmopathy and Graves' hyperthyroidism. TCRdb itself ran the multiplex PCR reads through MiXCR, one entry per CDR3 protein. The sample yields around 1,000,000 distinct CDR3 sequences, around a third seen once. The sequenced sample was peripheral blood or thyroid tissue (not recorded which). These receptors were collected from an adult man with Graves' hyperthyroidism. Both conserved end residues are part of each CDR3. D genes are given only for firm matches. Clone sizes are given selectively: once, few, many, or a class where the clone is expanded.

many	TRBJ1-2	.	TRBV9	TGTGCCAGCAGCGCCCGAGGACAGAATAACTATGGCTACACCTTC	CASSARGQNNYGYTF
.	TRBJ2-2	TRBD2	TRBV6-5	TGTGCCAGCAGGAAGAATAGCGGGGGGAACACCGGGGAGCTGTTTTTT	CASRKNSGGNTGELFF
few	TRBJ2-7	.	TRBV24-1	TGTGCCACCAGTGATTTTAGGGGATACGAGCAGTACTTC	CATSDFRGYEQYF
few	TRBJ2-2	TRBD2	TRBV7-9	TGTGCCAGCAGCTTAGGAGTAGCGGGAGGCACCGGGGAGCTGTTTTTT	CASSLGVAGGTGELFF
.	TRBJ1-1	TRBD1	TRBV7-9	TGTGCCAGCAGCTTAGGGTCAGGGGGATCGGAGGGTACATCTGAAGCTTTCTTT	CASSLGSGGSEGTSEAFF
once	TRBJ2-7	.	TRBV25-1	TGTGCCAGCAGTAAAGGCCAGGGTTACTACGAGCAGTACTTC	CASSKGQGYYEQYF
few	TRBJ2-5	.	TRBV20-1	TGCAGTGCTAGCAGGGGAGGCCAAGAGACCCAGTACTTC	CSASRGGQETQYF
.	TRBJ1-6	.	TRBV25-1	TGTGCCAGCAGTAGGTCGGGGGTTAATTCACCCCTCCACTTT	CASSRSGVNSPLHF
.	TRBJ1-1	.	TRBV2	TGTGCCAGCAGTGAAGCGGAAGAGATCGCTGAAGCTTTCTTT	CASSEAEEIAEAFF
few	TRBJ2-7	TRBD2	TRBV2	TGTGCCAGCAGCTTAAACGTGATGGCGGGAGGGCCGGGGGAGCAGTACTTC	CASSLNVMAGGPGEQYF
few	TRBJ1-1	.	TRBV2	TGTGCCACCTCTGACTGGGGGCCTGAAGCTTTCTTT	CATSDWGPEAFF